This T cell receptor beta chain was sequenced during a study of T cell responses to AZD1222 COVID-19 vaccine. Points from the study as a whole: The study sampled repertoires only after the peak T cell response.

The CDR3 has 15 amino acids. The V gene's germline CDR1 is SGHAT and CDR2 FQNNGV. V was clipped by 3 bases and J by 7 bases, with 15 bases between them. As to this clone: Its antigen remains unknown.

Measured with immunoSEQ multiplex PCR; TCRdb has only the in-frame clones, and not every one. The table includes approximately 80,000 clones, approximately 83% detected once. Here the sequenced sample was peripheral blood, taken 28 days after the second AZD1222 dose. V is TRBV11-2 and J is TRBJ2-2; D remains ambiguous. This clonotype was obtained from an adult who received the AZD1222 COVID-19 vaccine. The CDR3 region is CASSLSPGWNGELFF. The DNA of the CDR3 is TGTGCCAGCAGCTTGTCCCCAGGTTGGAACGGGGAGCTGTTTTTT.